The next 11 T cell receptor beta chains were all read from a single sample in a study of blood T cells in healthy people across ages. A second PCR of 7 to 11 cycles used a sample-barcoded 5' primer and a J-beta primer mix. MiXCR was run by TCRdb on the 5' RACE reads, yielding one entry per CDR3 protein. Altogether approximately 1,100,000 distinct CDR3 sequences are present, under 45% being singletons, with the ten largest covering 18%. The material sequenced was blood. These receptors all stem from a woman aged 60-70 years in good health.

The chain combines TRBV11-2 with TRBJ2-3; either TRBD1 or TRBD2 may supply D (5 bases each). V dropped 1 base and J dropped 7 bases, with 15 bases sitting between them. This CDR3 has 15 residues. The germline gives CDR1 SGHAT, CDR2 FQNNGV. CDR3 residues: CASSLGTIPGHTQYF. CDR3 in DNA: TGTGCCAGCAGCTTAGGGACAATCCCGGGGCATACGCAGTATTTT.

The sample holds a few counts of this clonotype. CDR3 nucleotide sequence: TGTGCCAGCAGCTTAGTTCAGCGGGAGGGGAACAATGAGCAGTTCTTC. This gives the protein CASSLVQREGNNEQFF. This chain joins TRBV11-2 and TRBJ2-1, with TRBD2 matching 10 bases. With 1 base clipped from V and 5 bases from J, the junction kept 5 bases outside the gene matches. This CDR3 is built from 16 residues. Germline V lookup: CDR1 SGHAT, CDR2 FQNNGV.

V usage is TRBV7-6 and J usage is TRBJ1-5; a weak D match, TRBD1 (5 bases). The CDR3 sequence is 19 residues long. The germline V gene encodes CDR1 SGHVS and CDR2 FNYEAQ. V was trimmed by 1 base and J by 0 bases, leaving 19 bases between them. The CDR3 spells CASSLDVGGTDYSNQPQHF. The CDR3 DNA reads TGTGCCAGCAGCTTAGATGTGGGCGGGACGGATTATAGCAATCAGCCCCAGCATTTT.

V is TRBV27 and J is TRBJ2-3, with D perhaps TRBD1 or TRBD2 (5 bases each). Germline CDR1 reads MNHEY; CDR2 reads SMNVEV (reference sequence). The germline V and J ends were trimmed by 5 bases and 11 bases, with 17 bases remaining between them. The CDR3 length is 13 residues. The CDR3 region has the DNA TGTGCCAGCAGTCCCGGGGACCCAAGGATGCAGTATTTT. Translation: CASSPGDPRMQYF.

The DNA for the CDR3 is TGTGCCAGCAGCCAAACCGCGGGTGTTAATTCACCCCTCCACTTT. This encodes CASSQTAGVNSPLHF. The gene calls are TRBV4-2 and TRBJ1-6, with D unclear. The CDR3 has 15 residues. Deletions cut 2 bases from V and 6 bases from J, with 11 bases between. CDR1 is LGHNA and CDR2 is YNFKEQ in the germline V gene.

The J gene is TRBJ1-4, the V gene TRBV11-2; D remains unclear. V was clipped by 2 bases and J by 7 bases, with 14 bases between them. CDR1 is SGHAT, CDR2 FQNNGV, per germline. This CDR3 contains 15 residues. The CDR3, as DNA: TGTGCCAGCAGCTTAAACCGGATAAGAACTGAAAAACTGTTTTTT. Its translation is CASSLNRIRTEKLFF.

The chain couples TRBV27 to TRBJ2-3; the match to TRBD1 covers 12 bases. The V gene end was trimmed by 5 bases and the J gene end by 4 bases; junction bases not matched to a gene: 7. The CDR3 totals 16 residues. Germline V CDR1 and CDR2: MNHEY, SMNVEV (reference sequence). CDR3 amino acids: CASSAGTGGRADTQYF. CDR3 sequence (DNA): TGTGCCAGCAGTGCCGGGACAGGGGGCCGCGCAGATACGCAGTATTTT.

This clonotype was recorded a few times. CDR3 sequence (DNA): TGTGCCAGCAGAGCCAAATCCTTCGCGGTGCTCTACGAGCAGTACTTC. Residues: CASRAKSFAVLYEQYF. The chain is built from TRBV27 and TRBJ2-5; no clear D. The last part of the DNA fits TRBJ2-7 better; the J call may be wrong. Germline CDR1 reads MNHEY; CDR2 reads SMNVEV (reference sequence). CDR3 length equals 16 residues.

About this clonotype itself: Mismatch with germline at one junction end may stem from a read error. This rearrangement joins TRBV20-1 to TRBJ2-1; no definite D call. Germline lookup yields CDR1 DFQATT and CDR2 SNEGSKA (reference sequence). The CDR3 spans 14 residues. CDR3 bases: TGCAGTGTTAGAGATTTAGGTCCTGACAATGAGCAGTTCTTC. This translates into CSVRDLGPDNEQFF.

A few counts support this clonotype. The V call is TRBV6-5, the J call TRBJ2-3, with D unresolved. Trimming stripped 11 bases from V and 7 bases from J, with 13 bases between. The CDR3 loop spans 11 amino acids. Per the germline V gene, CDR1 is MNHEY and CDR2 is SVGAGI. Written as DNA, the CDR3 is TGTGCCGCCAGGTCCTCAAATACGCAGTATTTT. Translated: CAARSSNTQYF.

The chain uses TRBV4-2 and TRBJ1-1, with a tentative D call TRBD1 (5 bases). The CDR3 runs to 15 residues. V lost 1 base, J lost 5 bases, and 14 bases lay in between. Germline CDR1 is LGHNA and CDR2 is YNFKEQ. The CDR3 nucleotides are TGTGCCAGCAGCCAAGGGTCAGGGTTGATGACTGAAGCTTTCTTT. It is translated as CASSQGSGLMTEAFF.